This T cell receptor beta chain was found in a study of CD8 T cells in ankylosing spondylitis. CDR3 size: 13 residues. V gave up 5 bases and J gave up 1 base, with 8 bases separating them. With molecular barcodes, quantitative 5'-RACE was used to make the TCR beta libraries. TCRdb recomputed calls from the 5' RACE reads with MiXCR, one row per CDR3 protein. This table holds about 220,000 distinct CDR3 sequences, about 7.3% found once. Study-wide findings and caveats: As reported, disease-linked clones showed significant enrichment in matched ankylosing spondylitis synovial fluid. For ankylosing spondylitis blood, a TCR beta motif of eight or nine highly homologous variants appeared characteristic. Those disease-linked clones were CD8+; they were also relatively rare in peripheral blood.

This clonotype appeared a few times. Its antigen is unidentified. Sequencing used blood, either unsorted or a sorted T cell fraction (not recorded which). The receptor was derived from a male donor with ankylosing spondylitis. V and J are TRBV12-3 or TRBV12-4 and TRBJ2-5; perhaps TRBD1 as D (6 bases). CDR3 residues: CASSLGAQETQYF. Written as DNA, the CDR3 is TGTGCCAGCAGTCTGGGGGCCCAAGAGACCCAGTACTTC.